Below are 30 T cell receptor beta chains sequenced from a single sample in a study of a mutant IDH1 vaccine in newly diagnosed glioma. The sample's time point: week 47, end of study. Topical imiquimod accompanied each vaccine dose, which consisted of 300 ug of mutant IDH1 20-mer peptide. Sequenced by immunoSEQ multiplex PCR; TCRdb stores in-frame clones only, minus some. The profile shows 45,000 to 55,000 clones, around 85% of them singletons. What these receptors recognize is not known. This sample comprised PBMCs, obtained from a glioma patient whose treatment included an IDH1 peptide vaccine. Every receptor here comes from a woman aged 30 to 39 with glioma. Some clones in this sample may be carry-over from other donors' samples.

This clone was seen only once. J is TRBJ2-7 and V is TRBV6-6, with 8 bases fitting TRBD2. CDR1 is MNHNY, CDR2 SVGAGI, per germline (reference sequence). The CDR3 is 14 amino acids. V lost 4 bases and J lost 0; bases outside the gene matches: 2. CDR3 nucleotides: TGTGCCAGCAGTTCTAGCGGGTCCTCCTACGAGCAGTACTTC. Translating gives CASSSSGSSYEQYF.

This chain connects TRBV29-1 to TRBJ2-7, with 8 bases that match TRBD2. The CDR3 has 15 amino acids. Germline CDR1 reads SQVTM; CDR2 reads ANQGSEA. V shed 3 bases and J 2 bases; nucleotides not matched to a gene: 9. The CDR3 spells CSVELASGLTYEQYF. CDR3 in DNA: TGCAGCGTTGAGCTGGCTAGCGGGCTTACCTACGAGCAGTACTTC.

The V call is TRBV2, the J call TRBJ2-2; 8 bases are shared with TRBD1. J lost 5 bases, V lost 4 bases, and 12 bases had no gene match. The germline V gene has CDR1 SNHLY and CDR2 FYNNEI. This CDR3 is built from 17 residues. The CDR3 loop reads CASSVTTGEGRTGELFF. DNA of the CDR3: TGTGCCAGCAGTGTCACGACAGGGGAAGGTCGGACCGGGGAGCTGTTTTTT.

The chain carries TRBV5-1 and TRBJ2-1; 8 nucleotides agree with TRBD1. This CDR3 spans 15 amino acids. CDR1 is SGHRS and CDR2 is YFSETQ in the germline V gene. Trimming cost V 0 bases and J 6 bases; bases outside gene matches: 5. CDR3 region: CASSLAGGETNEQFF. The CDR3 DNA sequence: TGCGCCAGCAGCTTGGCAGGGGGCGAGACCAATGAGCAGTTCTTC.

This rearrangement joins TRBV6-5 to TRBJ1-3; the D gene is possibly TRBD1 (5 bases). The germline V and J ends were trimmed by 0 bases and 4 bases, with 10 bases remaining between them. Germline-derived CDR1 and CDR2 are MNHEY and SVGAGI. The CDR3 covers 15 residues. CDR3 sequence: CASSYSGTPGNTIYF. The CDR3, as DNA: TGTGCCAGCAGTTACTCGGGGACCCCCGGAAACACCATATATTTT.

The chain couples TRBV30 to TRBJ2-1, with D possibly called TRBD1 or TRBD2 (5 bases each). The CDR3 sequence is 13 residues long. The V gene's germline CDR1 is GTSNPN and CDR2 SVGIG (reference sequence). With 4 bases removed from V and 9 bases from J, the gap between germline ends came to 16 bases. CDR3 residues: CAWKTTGTSEQFF. The CDR3 coding sequence is TGTGCCTGGAAAACGACCGGGACCAGTGAGCAGTTCTTC.

The J gene is TRBJ2-1, the V gene TRBV5-1, with D possibly being TRBD2 (6 bases). Trimming shortened V by 0 bases and J by 2 bases, and 15 bases separated the two germline ends. Looked up from germline, CDR1 is SGHRS and CDR2 is YFSETQ. The CDR3 sequence is 17 residues long. This CDR3 is CASSLDFAGPPYNEQFF. For the CDR3, the DNA is TGCGCCAGCAGCTTGGACTTTGCGGGACCCCCCTACAATGAGCAGTTCTTC.

The chain joins TRBV2 to TRBJ2-4, with D perhaps TRBD1 (7 bases). With 5 bases removed from V and 0 bases from J, the gap between germline ends came to 14 bases. Germline CDR1 reads SNHLY; CDR2 reads FYNNEI. The CDR3 covers 16 residues. CDR3 residues: CASSKNQGGAKNIQYF. CDR3 coding DNA: TGTGCCAGCAGTAAGAACCAGGGGGGAGCCAAAAACATTCAGTACTTC.

This chain connects TRBV9 to TRBJ1-2; 9 positions match TRBD1. Germline V gives CDR1 SGDLS, CDR2 YYNGEE. The CDR3 runs 16 residues. V lost 4 bases to trimming and J lost 3 bases; unmatched junction nucleotides: 10. The CDR3 DNA reads as TGTGCCAGCAGCCACTCAACAGGGGGCGATGACTATGGCTACACCTTC. As protein: CASSHSTGGDDYGYTF.

This clone was seen only a few times. J is TRBJ1-1 and V is TRBV29-1; tentatively, D is TRBD1 (6 bases). CDR1 is SQVTM, CDR2 ANQGSEA, per germline. The length of the CDR3 is 13 residues. Trimming left V 7 bases short and J 1 base short, with 13 bases between. The CDR3, as DNA: TGCAGCGCCAGAGGGGGGACGAACACTGAAGCTTTCTTT. Protein: CSARGGTNTEAFF. The complete variable domain, with remaining parts taken from reference TRBV29-1 and TRBJ1-1, reads SAVISQKPSRDICQRGTSLTIQCQVDSQVTMMFWYRQQPGQSLTLIATANQGSEATYESGFVIDKFPISRPNLTFSTLTVSNMSPEDSSIYLCSARGGTNTEAFFGQGTRLTVV.

In its sample, this clone was seen once. The chain links TRBV6-1 to TRBJ2-7; a possible D gene is TRBD2 (6 bases). V lost 7 bases, J lost 6 bases, and 22 bases lay in between. The CDR3 loop spans 15 amino acids. Germline V CDR1 and CDR2: MNHNS, SASEGT. This CDR3 is CASTLLSLGGSEQYF. The DNA for the CDR3 is TGTGCCAGCACCCTACTAAGCCTCGGAGGGAGCGAGCAGTACTTC.

The rearrangement uses TRBV10-2 and TRBJ2-4; TRBD2 aligns across 8 bases. The germline CDR1 and CDR2 sequences are WSHSY and SAAADI. This CDR3 region has 15 residues. The junction had 1 base not matched to a gene; V was cut back by 0 bases and J by 3 bases. This chain's CDR3 is CASSESTSGKNIQYF. DNA for the CDR3: TGCGCCAGCAGTGAGTCAACTAGCGGCAAAAACATTCAGTACTTC.

The chain links TRBV30 to TRBJ2-7; 7 positions agree with TRBD1. J gave up 4 bases and V 2 bases, and 2 bases lay outside the gene matches. This CDR3 is 12 amino acids long. The germline CDR1 and CDR2 sequences are GTSNPN and SVGIG (reference sequence). This CDR3 reads CAWSQTGYEQYF. In DNA, the CDR3 is TGTGCCTGGAGTCAGACAGGGTACGAGCAGTACTTC.

The chain joins TRBV4-2 to TRBJ2-7; 11 bases agree with TRBD2. The germline CDR1 and CDR2 sequences are LGHNA and YNFKEQ. The CDR3 is 19 amino acids. The junction had 18 bases not matched to a gene; V was cut back by 4 bases and J by 4 bases. The CDR3 DNA follows: TGTGCCAGCAGCCTAAGACTAGCGGGATCACCCGGGGCCTTTTACGAGCAGTACTTC. Amino acid sequence: CASSLRLAGSPGAFYEQYF.

The CDR3 spells CASSSVPGQGARAYNEQFF. The DNA for the CDR3 is TGTGCCAGCAGCTCCGTCCCGGGACAGGGGGCGAGGGCCTACAATGAGCAGTTCTTC. The chain carries TRBV7-9 and TRBJ2-1, with 12 bases that match TRBD1. Germline V gives CDR1 SEHNR, CDR2 FQNEAQ (reference sequence). The V segment lost 4 bases and the J segment 2 bases; nucleotides outside the gene matches: 12. The CDR3 spans 19 residues.

This sequence joins TRBV6-5 and TRBJ2-7; 10 nucleotides align to TRBD1. The CDR3 runs to 15 residues. V dropped 6 bases and J dropped 2; count of bases not matched to a gene: 7. Germline CDR1 MNHEY, CDR2 SVGAGI. CDR3 sequence (DNA): TGTGCCAGCAGCTACGACGGGACAGGGGCCTACGAGCAGTACTTC. It codes for CASSYDGTGAYEQYF.

The CDR3 DNA follows: TGTGCCAGCAGTTTTAGCGGGAGGGCCACAGATACGCAGTATTTT. Encoded protein: CASSFSGRATDTQYF. The chain employs TRBV6-5 and TRBJ2-3, with 11 bases that match TRBD2. V lost 4 bases and J lost 2; bases outside the gene matches: 2. This CDR3 has 15 residues. The germline V gene has CDR1 MNHEY and CDR2 SVGAGI.

The V call is TRBV12-5, the J call TRBJ1-1; TRBD1 is a possible D gene (5 bases). CDR1 is LGHNT, CDR2 FRNRAP, per germline. The CDR3 consists of 15 residues. V was pared by 7 bases and J by 1 base, with 16 bases between. CDR3 sequence reads: CASASHGGKNTEAFF. Here the CDR3 DNA reads TGTGCTAGTGCCTCCCACGGGGGGAAGAACACTGAAGCTTTCTTT.

The chain is built from TRBV19 and TRBJ1-1; weak D call: TRBD1 (6 bases). This CDR3 has 14 residues. V lost 3 bases and J 5 bases, leaving 13 bases between the germline ends. Germline V gene lookup returns CDR1 LNHDA and CDR2 SQIVND (reference sequence). The CDR3 sequence is CASSMNQGRTEAFF. The CDR3 bases are TGTGCCAGTAGTATGAATCAGGGGAGGACTGAAGCTTTCTTT.

This chain uses TRBV11-3 with TRBJ2-1; 10 bases agree with TRBD2. Per the germline V gene, CDR1 is SGHNT and CDR2 is YENEEA. The CDR3 is made up of 16 amino acids. After removal of 0 bases from V and 8 bases from J, the junction contained 7 bases not matched to a gene. The CDR3 region has the DNA TGTGCCAGCAGCTTAGATCTCGGCCTAGCGGGAGATGAGCAGTTCTTC. Its protein is CASSLDLGLAGDEQFF.

This clone was observed once. The genes are TRBV19 and TRBJ1-1; 8 nucleotides agree with TRBD1. The germline CDR1 and CDR2 sequences are LNHDA and SQIVND (reference sequence). This CDR3 contains 14 residues. With V trimmed by 4 bases and J by 2 bases, 3 bases remained unmatched. CDR3: CASSTDRVNTEAFF. Written as DNA, the CDR3 is TGTGCCAGTAGTACGGACAGGGTAAACACTGAAGCTTTCTTT.

The chain recombines TRBV7-2 with TRBJ2-5; D gene ambiguous. Looked up from germline, CDR1 is SGHTA and CDR2 is FQGNSA. Trimming pared 1 base from V and 9 bases from J, leaving 9 bases between. This CDR3 is built from 12 residues. The CDR3, as DNA: TGTGCCAGCAGCTTAGGGGGTCGGGCCCAGTACTTC. As protein: CASSLGGRAQYF.

This chain joins TRBV5-6 and TRBJ1-1, with 9 nucleotides matching TRBD1. The V gene's germline CDR1 is SGHDT and CDR2 YYEEEE. Losses at the gene ends were 4 bases for V and 1 base for J; bases not matched to a gene: 5. The CDR3 is 15 residues long. The CDR3 nucleotides read TGTGCCAGCAGCCCCGGGACAGGGAAGAACACTGAAGCTTTCTTT. The encoded protein is CASSPGTGKNTEAFF.

V and J are TRBV28 and TRBJ1-2; a possible D gene is TRBD1 (5 bases). The V gene's germline CDR1 is MDHEN and CDR2 SYDVKM. V gave up 3 bases and J gave up 8 bases, with 22 bases separating them. The CDR3 contains 16 residues. The CDR3 DNA reads TGTGCCAGCAGTTTCCCCCTGGGTGGACAAGGGGTGGGCTACACCTTC. The encoded protein is CASSFPLGGQGVGYTF.

In this sample, this clone turned up a few times. The chain couples TRBV5-6 to TRBJ1-1; 8 bases fit TRBD1. The CDR3 is made up of 15 amino acids. The J segment lost 0 bases and the V segment lost 6 bases, leaving 7 bases of the junction unmatched. From germline, CDR1 is SGHDT and CDR2 YYEEEE. The CDR3 nucleotides are TGTGCCAGCAACCCAGCAGGGGGCGTGAACACTGAAGCTTTCTTT. It encodes CASNPAGGVNTEAFF.

The CDR3 reads CASSSRYRGNTEAFF. The CDR3, as DNA: TGTGCCAGCAGTTCGAGATATAGAGGGAACACTGAAGCTTTCTTT. The V call is TRBV6-5, the J call TRBJ1-1; no firm D call. V was clipped by 4 bases and J by 1 base, with 13 bases between them. Germline assignment: CDR1 MNHEY and CDR2 SVGAGI. This CDR3 has 15 residues.

The genes are TRBV5-6 and TRBJ1-5, with D tentatively TRBD1 (5 bases). The CDR3 is made up of 14 amino acids. Trimming shortened V by 4 bases and J by 0 bases, and 8 bases separated the two germline ends. The germline gives CDR1 SGHDT, CDR2 YYEEEE. The CDR3 DNA is TGTGCCAGCAGCGGACAAAATAGCAATCAGCCCCAGCATTTT. Its translation is CASSGQNSNQPQHF.

The table lists this clone with a count of one. This chain uses TRBV10-3 with TRBJ1-3, with D uncertain. The CDR3 runs to 16 residues. Germline-derived CDR1 and CDR2 are ENHRY and SYGVKD. Trimming cost V 0 bases and J 0 bases, with 9 bases left between them. CDR3 coding DNA: TGTGCCATCAGTGAGTCGAGGGCCCTCTCTGGAAACACCATATATTTT. This codes for CAISESRALSGNTIYF.

The chain recombines TRBV5-1 with TRBJ2-5; D unclear. The ends were cut back, 0 bases at V and 2 bases at J, with 11 bases in the middle. This CDR3 has 15 amino acids. Germline V CDR1 and CDR2: SGHRS, YFSETQ. Here the CDR3 DNA reads TGCGCCAGCAGCTTGGCCCTGATTTCACAAGAGACCCAGTACTTC. This codes for CASSLALISQETQYF. Full variable domain (outside the CDR3, taken from reference TRBV5-1 and TRBJ2-5): KAGVTQTPRYLIKTRGQQVTLSCSPISGHRSVSWYQQTPGQGLQFLFEYFSETQRNKGNFPGRFSGRQFSNSRSEMNVSTLELGDSALYLCASSLALISQETQYFGPGTRLLVL.

This clone was counted only a few times. The chain recombines TRBV9 with TRBJ1-1; the D is unclear. V was trimmed by 0 bases and J by 4 bases, leaving 4 bases between them. The CDR3 covers 12 residues. Germline V gives CDR1 SGDLS, CDR2 YYNGEE. CDR3 sequence (DNA): TGTGCCAGCAGCGTAGAGGGCACTGAAGCTTTCTTT. Amino acid sequence: CASSVEGTEAFF.